Below are 8 T cell receptor beta chains sequenced from a single sample in a study of identical twins. Via MiXCR, TCRdb re-called the 5' RACE reads, giving one row per CDR3 protein. Of about 480,000 distinct CDR3 sequences in the sample, around 14% were seen once. This same sample was also taken into another study, of yellow fever vaccine responses in identical twins.

Sequencing was performed on CD4+ T cells sorted from blood. These receptors were obtained from a woman aged 18-29 years in good health.

The chain carries TRBV20-1 and TRBJ2-1, with 9 bases that match TRBD2. This CDR3 contains 14 residues. V shed 6 bases, J shed 7 bases, and the junction held 10 bases outside the gene matches. Germline values: CDR1 DFQATT, CDR2 SNEGSKA (reference sequence). The DNA of the CDR3 is TGCAGTGCGAGAAGGCTAGCGGGACTAAATGAGCAGTTCTTC. Its translation: CSARRLAGLNEQFF.

V and J are TRBV9 and TRBJ1-1; 7 nucleotides match TRBD1. Germline V lookup: CDR1 SGDLS, CDR2 YYNGEE. With 3 bases clipped from V and 1 base from J, the junction kept 9 bases outside the gene matches. The CDR3 runs to 16 residues. The CDR3: CASSGQGPVGNTEAFF. CDR3 nucleotides: TGTGCCAGCAGCGGACAGGGCCCTGTAGGGAACACTGAAGCTTTCTTT. Full variable domain (rest looked up from reference TRBV9 and TRBJ1-1): DSGVTQTPKHLITATGQRVTLRCSPRSGDLSVYWYQQSLDQGLQFLIQYYNGEERAKGNILERFSAQQFPDLHSELNLSSLELGDSALYFCASSGQGPVGNTEAFFGQGTRLTVV.

V usage is TRBV5-1 and J usage is TRBJ1-1; no reliable D call. The germline CDR1 and CDR2 sequences are SGHRS and YFSETQ. CDR3 length: 14 residues. V lost 0 bases, J lost 1 base, and 7 bases lay in between. The CDR3 DNA is TGCGCCAGCAGCTTGGTGGAGGAGAACACTGAAGCTTTCTTT. Protein product: CASSLVEENTEAFF.

This chain uses TRBV5-1 with TRBJ2-2; 7 bases fit TRBD1. Trimming at V came to 2 bases and at J to 4 bases, leaving 5 bases not matched to a gene. Germline CDR1 SGHRS, CDR2 YFSETQ. The CDR3 totals 15 residues. As DNA, the CDR3 is TGCGCCAGCAGCTTAATGGCAGGGGGCACCGGGGAGCTGTTTTTT. Protein: CASSLMAGGTGELFF.

The chain carries TRBV7-2 and TRBJ2-7; TRBD2 aligns across 10 bases. The CDR3 loop spans 14 amino acids. Trimming cost V 8 bases and J 5 bases; bases outside gene matches: 9. Germline V gene sequence: CDR1 SGHTA, CDR2 FQGNSA. The CDR3, as DNA: TGTGCCAGCTTACAGGTAGCGGGAGGCCACGAGCAGTACTTC. Its translation is CASLQVAGGHEQYF.

This clonotype was detected a few times. J is TRBJ2-5 and V is TRBV4-1; D is possibly TRBD1 (5 bases). Looked up from germline, CDR1 is MGHRA and CDR2 is YSYEKL. Trimming pared 0 bases from V and 3 bases from J, leaving 8 bases between. The CDR3 is 14 residues long. CDR3 sequence: CASSQDDRKETQYF. The DNA for the CDR3 is TGCGCCAGCAGCCAAGATGACAGAAAAGAGACCCAGTACTTC.

The chain combines TRBV18 with TRBJ1-5; the D is unclear. Germline values: CDR1 KGHSH, CDR2 LQKENI. CDR3 length: 14 residues. V was shortened by 1 base and J by 9 bases, with 13 bases between the two germline ends. CDR3: CASSPRSERRPQHF. The CDR3 region has the DNA TGTGCCAGCTCACCACGGTCGGAACGTCGGCCCCAGCATTTT.

The gene calls are TRBV7-9 and TRBJ1-6, with a weak D call TRBD1 (6 bases). The ends were cut back, 1 base at V and 8 bases at J, with 9 bases in the middle. The CDR3 extends over 14 amino acids. Germline lookup yields CDR1 SEHNR and CDR2 FQNEAQ (reference sequence). The DNA for the CDR3 is TGTGCCAGCAGCTTAGGCTCAGGGGATTCACCCCTCCACTTT. Encoded protein: CASSLGSGDSPLHF.